One sample yielded the 18 T cell receptor gamma chains listed below, sequenced in a study of gamma delta lymphoproliferative disorders and STAT genes. PBMCs from patients and controls supplied the genomic DNA for sequencing. TCRdb re-called the multiplex PCR reads with CATT. Among just under 2,500 gamma-chain clones listed, 9% to 12% were seen once. Sample: blood. These TCRs come from a human donor in good health.

By share, this clone ranks as medium-sized. The chain has TRGV9 and TRGJP. In the absence of a J gene in TCRdb, the DNA was matched to germline to assign it here. Germline V gene data show CDR1 as GITISATS and CDR2 as ISYDGTV (reference sequence). V lost 3 bases to trimming and J lost 2 bases; unmatched junction nucleotides: 1. The CDR3 is made up of 16 amino acids. CDR3 nucleotides: TGTGCCTTGTGGGAGAGGCAAGAGTTGGGCAAAAAAATCAAGGTATTT. It specifies CALWERQELGKKIKVF.

Comment on this clone: It is unclear where the CDR3 begins or ends on the DNA, so no DNA is shown, and the CDR3 is as TCRdb lists it. The J gene went uncalled, whereas the V gene is TRGV10. TRGV10 is flagged as an ORF with uncertain function. A total of 17 residues make up the CDR3, ends included. The CDR3 loop reads CAAWELIRNSLAVEQHF.

This clone is medium-sized (0.01 to 0.1%). The rearrangement links TRGV8 to TRGJ1 or TRGJ2. No J segment appears in TCRdb, so it was assigned here by matching the sequence to germline. The CDR3 runs to 11 residues. V lost 3 bases and J lost 6; bases outside the gene matches: 2. Looked up from germline, CDR1 is VENAVY and CDR2 is YDSYNSRV. The CDR3 spells CATWDLYKKLF. CDR3 DNA sequence: TGTGCCACCTGGGATCTTTATAAGAAACTCTTT.

This clone is judged medium-sized. The genes are TRGV8 and TRGJ1 or TRGJ2. The J gene was not available in TCRdb and was assigned here by matching the DNA to germline segments. V shed 4 bases, J shed 10 bases, and the junction held 4 bases outside the gene matches. Germline-derived CDR1 and CDR2 are VENAVY and YDSYNSRV. The CDR3 spans 10 residues. Here the CDR3 DNA reads TGTGCCACCTGGGAGAAAAAGAAACTCTTT. It translates to CATWEKKKLF.

Relative to its sample, this clone is medium-sized. This chain links TRGV4 with TRGJ1 or TRGJ2. TCRdb leaves out the J gene; it was filled in here by matching the DNA to germline. CDR3 length: 11 residues. V shed 0 bases and J 12 bases; nucleotides not matched to a gene: 5. Germline CDR1 and CDR2: EGSTGY and YDSYTSSV. CDR3 region: CATWDGQGKLF. CDR3 sequence (DNA): TGTGCCACCTGGGATGGGCAGGGGAAACTCTTT.

The chain uses TRGV11 and TRGJP1. TRGV11 is annotated as an ORF whose role is uncertain. The CDR3 runs to 11 residues. V shed 15 bases, J shed 4 bases, and the junction held 5 bases outside the gene matches. The DNA for the CDR3 is TGTGCCATCCACACTGGTTGGTTCAAGATATTT. It specifies CAIHTGWFKIF.

By share, this clone counts as medium-sized (0.01 to 0.1%). V gene TRGV10 combines with J gene TRGJP1. As TCRdb names no J gene, one was assigned here on the basis of a DNA match to germline. TRGV10 is designated an ORF whose function remains uncertain. Losses at the gene ends were 8 bases for V and 5 bases for J; bases not matched to a gene: 9. CDR3 length: 14 amino acids. This CDR3 reads CAAWDSSTGWFKIF. For the CDR3, the DNA is TGTGCTGCGTGGGATTCCTCTACTGGTTGGTTCAAGATATTT.

This clone is categorized as medium-sized. This chain joins TRGV2 and TRGJP2. In the absence of a J gene in TCRdb, the DNA was matched to germline to assign it here. CDR3 length equals 15 residues. V shed 0 bases, J shed 3 bases, and the junction held 4 bases outside the gene matches. Germline CDR1 and CDR2: EGSNGY and YDSYNSKV. The DNA of the CDR3 is TGTGCCACCTGGGACGGGCCTTGTAGTGATTGGATCAAGACGTTT. Its translation: CATWDGPCSDWIKTF.

This clone qualifies as medium-sized. The gene calls are TRGV4 and TRGJ1 or TRGJ2. TCRdb records no J gene; here it was assigned by comparing the DNA to germline. The CDR3 runs 13 residues. V was clipped by 1 base and J by 7 bases; unmatched bases: 7. Germline lookup yields CDR1 EGSTGY and CDR2 YDSYTSSV. CDR3 amino acids: CATWDGEEYKKLF. The DNA for the CDR3 is TGTGCCACCTGGGATGGAGAGGAATATAAGAAACTCTTT.

By share of the sample, this clone is medium-sized. This chain links TRGV5 with TRGJ1 or TRGJ2. Germline matching of the DNA provided the J gene here, since TCRdb leaves it blank. CDR1 is VINAFY, CDR2 YDVSNSKD, per germline. The length of the CDR3 is 18 residues. After removal of 0 bases from V and 2 bases from J, the junction contained 16 bases not matched to a gene. CDR3 residues: CATWDRPIKFRYYYKKLF. CDR3 coding DNA: TGTGCCACCTGGGACAGGCCTATTAAATTCAGGTATTATTATAAGAAACTCTTT.

This clone ranks as medium-sized (0.01 to 0.1%). Other nucleotide sequences from this sample produce the same CDR3. This chain uses TRGV2 with TRGJ1 or TRGJ2. TCRdb lists no J gene, so it was determined here by aligning the DNA to germline. This CDR3 spans 11 amino acids. The V and J ends lost 0 bases and 12 bases, in that order; junction bases with no gene match: 5. In germline, CDR1 is EGSNGY, CDR2 YDSYNSKV. CDR3 DNA: TGTGCCACCTGGGACGGGCGGGGGAAACTCTTT. This sequence encodes CATWDGRGKLF.

This clone is judged medium-sized. The same CDR3 can be traced to other DNA sequences in this sample. V gene TRGV9 combines with J gene TRGJ1 or TRGJ2. The J gene is absent in TCRdb and was assigned here via DNA matching to germline. Germline V gene lookup returns CDR1 GITISATS and CDR2 ISYDGTV (reference sequence). The length of the CDR3 is 13 residues. Trimming at V came to 0 bases and at J to 4 bases, leaving 3 bases not matched to a gene. CDR3 loop: CALWEVRYYKKLF. The CDR3 bases are TGTGCCTTGTGGGAGGTGAGATATTATAAGAAACTCTTT.

By sample fraction, this clone is medium-sized (0.01 to 0.1%). The DNA of the CDR3 is TGTGCTGCGTGGGATGGGGGTTGGTTCAAGATATTT. Translated: CAAWDGGWFKIF. J is TRGJP1 and V is TRGV10. TCRdb carries no J gene annotation; the J gene was assigned here by matching the DNA with germline. TRGV10 is recorded as an ORF, its role being uncertain. V lost 8 bases to trimming and J lost 8 bases; unmatched junction nucleotides: 6. The CDR3 length is 12 residues.

This sequence joins TRGV3 and TRGJ1 or TRGJ2. Matching the DNA to germline supplied the J gene, which TCRdb does not give. Germline V lookup: CDR1 VTNTFY, CDR2 YDVSTARD (reference sequence). The CDR3 is made up of 14 amino acids. V shed 3 bases, J shed 10 bases, and the junction held 15 bases outside the gene matches. CDR3 sequence: CATWDGNELLKKLF. The CDR3 DNA follows: TGTGCCACCTGGGACGGGAATGAATTATTAAAGAAACTCTTT.

This clone is deemed medium-sized. The rearrangement joins TRGV4 to TRGJ1 or TRGJ2. TCRdb lists no J gene, so it was determined here by aligning the DNA to germline. V trimming: 2 bases; J trimming: 5 bases; junction bases outside the gene matches: 6. The CDR3 contains 13 residues. Germline CDR1 and CDR2: EGSTGY and YDSYTSSV. CDR3 amino acids: CATWDVCHYKKLF. The CDR3 coding sequence is TGTGCCACCTGGGATGTATGTCATTATAAGAAACTCTTT.

This clone counts as medium-sized (0.01 to 0.1%). As DNA, the CDR3 is TGTGCCACCTGGGGTCGTCAGGGATATTATAAGAAACTCTTT. This sequence encodes CATWGRQGYYKKLF. V gene TRGV4 combines with J gene TRGJ1 or TRGJ2. TCRdb does not report a J gene; here it was assigned by matching the DNA to germline references. Losses at the gene ends were 5 bases for V and 4 bases for J; bases not matched to a gene: 11. CDR3 size: 14 residues. Germline assignment: CDR1 EGSTGY and CDR2 YDSYTSSV.

This clone is labeled as medium-sized. The genes are TRGV4 and TRGJP1. TCRdb supplies no J gene; here it was assigned by aligning the nucleotide sequence to germline. This CDR3 is 13 amino acids long. J gave up 6 bases and V 6 bases, and 7 bases lay outside the gene matches. Per the germline V gene, CDR1 is EGSTGY and CDR2 is YDSYTSSV. The DNA for the CDR3 is TGTGCCACCTGGTCAGGGGCTGGTTGGTTCAAGATATTT. Its protein is CATWSGAGWFKIF.

By its share, this clone is medium-sized. The genes are TRGV3 and TRGJ1 or TRGJ2. TCRdb offers no J gene call, so here the DNA was matched to germline to obtain one. The V gene end was trimmed by 9 bases and the J gene end by 12 bases; junction bases not matched to a gene: 14. The CDR3 loop spans 11 amino acids. The germline CDR1 and CDR2 sequences are VTNTFY and YDVSTARD (reference sequence). The CDR3 DNA is TGTGCCACCGGGGCCTACGCGGGGAAACTCTTT. Amino acids: CATGAYAGKLF.